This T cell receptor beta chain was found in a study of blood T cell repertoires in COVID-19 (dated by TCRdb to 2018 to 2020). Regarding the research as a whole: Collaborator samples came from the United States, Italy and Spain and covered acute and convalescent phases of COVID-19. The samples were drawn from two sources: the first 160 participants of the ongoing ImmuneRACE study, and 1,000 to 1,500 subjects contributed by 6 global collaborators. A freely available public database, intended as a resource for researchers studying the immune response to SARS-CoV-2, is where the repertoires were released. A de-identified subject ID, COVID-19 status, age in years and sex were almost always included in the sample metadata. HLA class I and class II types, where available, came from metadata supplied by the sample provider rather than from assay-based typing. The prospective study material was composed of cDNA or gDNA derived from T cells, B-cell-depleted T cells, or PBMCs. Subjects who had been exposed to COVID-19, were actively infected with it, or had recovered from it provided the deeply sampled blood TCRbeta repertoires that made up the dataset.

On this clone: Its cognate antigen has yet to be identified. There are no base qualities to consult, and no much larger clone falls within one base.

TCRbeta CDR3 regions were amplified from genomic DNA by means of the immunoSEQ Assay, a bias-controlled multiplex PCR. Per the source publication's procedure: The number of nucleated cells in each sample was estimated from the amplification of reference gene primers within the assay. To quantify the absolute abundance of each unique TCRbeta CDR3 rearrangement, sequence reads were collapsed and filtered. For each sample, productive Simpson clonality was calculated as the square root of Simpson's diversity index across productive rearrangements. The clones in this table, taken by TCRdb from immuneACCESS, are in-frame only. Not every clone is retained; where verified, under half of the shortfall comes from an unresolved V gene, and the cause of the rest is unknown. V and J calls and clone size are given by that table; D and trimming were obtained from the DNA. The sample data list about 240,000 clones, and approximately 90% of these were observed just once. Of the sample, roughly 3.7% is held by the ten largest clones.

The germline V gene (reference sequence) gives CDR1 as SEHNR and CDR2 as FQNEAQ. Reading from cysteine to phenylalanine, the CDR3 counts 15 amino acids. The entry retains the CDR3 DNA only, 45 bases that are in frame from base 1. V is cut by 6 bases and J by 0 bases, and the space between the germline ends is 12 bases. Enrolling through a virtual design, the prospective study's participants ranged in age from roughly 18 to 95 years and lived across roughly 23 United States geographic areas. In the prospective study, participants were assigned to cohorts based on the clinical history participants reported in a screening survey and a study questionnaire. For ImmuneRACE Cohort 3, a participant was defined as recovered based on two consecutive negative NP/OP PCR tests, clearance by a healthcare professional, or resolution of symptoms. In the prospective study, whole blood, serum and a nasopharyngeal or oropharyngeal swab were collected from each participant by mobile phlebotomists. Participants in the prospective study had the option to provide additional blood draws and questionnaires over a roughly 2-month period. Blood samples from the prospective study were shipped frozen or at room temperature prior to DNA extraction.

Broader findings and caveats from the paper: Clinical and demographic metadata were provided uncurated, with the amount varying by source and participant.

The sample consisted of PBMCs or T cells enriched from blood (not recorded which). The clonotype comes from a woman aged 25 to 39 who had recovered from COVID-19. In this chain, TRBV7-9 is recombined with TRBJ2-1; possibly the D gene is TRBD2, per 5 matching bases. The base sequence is TGTGCCAGCAGAGATCAGCGGAGCTCCTACAATGAGCAGTTCTTC. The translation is CASRDQRSSYNEQFF. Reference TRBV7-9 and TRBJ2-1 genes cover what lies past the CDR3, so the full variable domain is DTGVSQNPRHKITKRGQNVTFRCDPISEHNRLYWYRQTLGQGPEFLTYFQNEAQLEKSRLLSDRFSAERPKGSFSTLEIQRTEQGDSAMYLCASRDQRSSYNEQFFGPGTRLTVL.